The present T cell receptor beta chain was sequenced within a study of blood T cell repertoires in COVID-19. Study information: Donors in the United States, Italy and Spain gave samples during acute or convalescent COVID-19.

This clone was picked up one time. From germline, CDR1 is LNHDA and CDR2 SQIVND (reference sequence). This CDR3 has 14 residues. Trimming cost V 3 bases and J 0 bases, with 8 bases left between them. Profiling relied on immunoSEQ multiplex PCR, and the TCRdb table lists in-frame clones only, not all of them. Of about 480,000 clones listed, around 90% are singletons. Material: peripheral blood. This clonotype was sampled from a woman in her fifties or sixties with COVID-19, enrolled during active disease. The chain carries TRBV19 and TRBJ1-1; a weak D match, TRBD1 (5 bases). The chain's CDR3 is CASSMGPVNTEAFF. CDR3 nucleotide sequence: TGTGCCAGTAGTATGGGGCCGGTGAACACTGAAGCTTTCTTT.